This TCR beta chain originates from a study of blood T cells in healthy people across ages. Study results and limitations: Higher naive T cell percentage went strongly together with higher TCR beta diversity. In older individuals, TCR beta diversity per million T cells was lower, falling roughly linearly with age.

The length of the CDR3 is 17 residues. Trimming took 2 bases from V and 0 from J; bases not matched to a gene: 5. Germline V gene data show CDR1 as WSHSY and CDR2 as SAAADI. Through a sample-barcoded 5' primer and a J-beta primer mix, a second PCR was run for roughly 7 to 11 cycles. Each cDNA molecule, via a template-switch adaptor with 12 random nucleotides, was tagged. One entry per CDR3 protein results from TCRdb running MiXCR on the 5' RACE reads. In the table there are about 1.8 million distinct CDR3 sequences, around half of which are singletons. Isolation of PBMCs gave at least 7 million cells per sample. On this clonotype itself: Its antigen is as yet unknown.

V gene TRBV10-2 combines with J gene TRBJ2-2; 8 nucleotides match TRBD1. The material sequenced was blood. The source of this sequence is a woman between 35 and 50 years old in good health. The CDR3 DNA reads TGCGCCAGCAGTGAGAGGGTGGACAGGGCGAACACCGGGGAGCTGTTTTTT. Amino acids: CASSERVDRANTGELFF.